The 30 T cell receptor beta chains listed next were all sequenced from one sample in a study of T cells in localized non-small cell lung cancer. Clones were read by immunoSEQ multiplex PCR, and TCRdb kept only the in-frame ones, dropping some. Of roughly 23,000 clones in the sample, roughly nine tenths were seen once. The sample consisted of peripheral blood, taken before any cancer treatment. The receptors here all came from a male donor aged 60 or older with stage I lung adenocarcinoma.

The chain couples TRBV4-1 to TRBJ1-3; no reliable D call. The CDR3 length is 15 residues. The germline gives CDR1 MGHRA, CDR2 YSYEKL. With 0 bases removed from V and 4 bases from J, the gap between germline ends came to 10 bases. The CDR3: CASSQEGRAGNTIYF. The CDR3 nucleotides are TGCGCCAGCAGCCAAGAAGGGAGGGCCGGAAACACCATATATTTT.

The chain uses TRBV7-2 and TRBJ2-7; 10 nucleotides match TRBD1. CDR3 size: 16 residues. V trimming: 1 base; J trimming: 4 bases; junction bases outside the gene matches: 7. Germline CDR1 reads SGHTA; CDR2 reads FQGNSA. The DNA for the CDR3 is TGTGCCAGCAGCTTAGGGCGACAGGGGGCAGGGTACGAGCAGTACTTC. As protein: CASSLGRQGAGYEQYF.

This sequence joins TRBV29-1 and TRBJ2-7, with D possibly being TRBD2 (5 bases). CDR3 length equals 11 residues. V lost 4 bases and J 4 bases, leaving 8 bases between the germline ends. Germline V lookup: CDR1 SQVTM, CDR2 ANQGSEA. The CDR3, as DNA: TGCAGCGTTGGTAGCGAGTACGAGCAGTACTTC. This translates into CSVGSEYEQYF.

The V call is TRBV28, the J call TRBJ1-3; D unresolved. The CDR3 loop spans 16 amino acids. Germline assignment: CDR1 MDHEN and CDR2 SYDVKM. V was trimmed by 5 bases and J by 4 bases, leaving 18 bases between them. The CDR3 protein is CASSEFPPRAGNTIYF. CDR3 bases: TGTGCCAGCAGTGAATTCCCCCCCCGCGCCGGAAACACCATATATTTT.

CDR3 sequence (DNA): TGTGCCAGCAGCTTAAAGCGGCAGGGCCCTTCCGGGGAGCTGTTTTTT. Translation: CASSLKRQGPSGELFF. The V and J genes are TRBV11-2 and TRBJ2-2; D may correspond to TRBD1 or TRBD2 (5 bases each). Germline V gene lookup returns CDR1 SGHAT and CDR2 FQNNGV. The CDR3 runs to 16 residues. Trimming cost V 2 bases and J 6 bases, with 16 bases left between them. The full variable domain, completed using reference TRBV11-2 and TRBJ2-2, is EAGVAQSPRYKIIEKRQSVAFWCNPISGHATLYWYQQILGQGPKLLIQFQNNGVVDDSQLPKDRFSAERLKGVDSTLKIQPAKLEDSAVYLCASSLKRQGPSGELFFGEGSRLTVL.

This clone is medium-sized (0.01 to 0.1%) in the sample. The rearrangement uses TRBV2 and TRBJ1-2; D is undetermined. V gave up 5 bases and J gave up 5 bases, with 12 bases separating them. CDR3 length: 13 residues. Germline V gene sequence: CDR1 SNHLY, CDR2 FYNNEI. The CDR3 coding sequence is TGTGCCAGCAGTTCACAGATCGGGTATGGCTACACCTTC. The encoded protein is CASSSQIGYGYTF.

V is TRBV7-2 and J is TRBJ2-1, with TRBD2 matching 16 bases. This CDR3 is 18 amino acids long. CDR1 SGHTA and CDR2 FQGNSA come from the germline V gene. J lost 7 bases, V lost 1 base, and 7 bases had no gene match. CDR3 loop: CASSLGGLAGGFLNEQFF. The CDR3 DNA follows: TGTGCCAGCAGCTTAGGGGGACTAGCGGGAGGGTTTCTGAATGAGCAGTTCTTC.

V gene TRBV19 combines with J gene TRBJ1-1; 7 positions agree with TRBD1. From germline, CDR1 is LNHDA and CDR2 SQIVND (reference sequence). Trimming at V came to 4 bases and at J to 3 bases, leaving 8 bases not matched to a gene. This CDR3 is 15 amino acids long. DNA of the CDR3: TGTGCCAGTAGTACCCAACAGGGGTGGGACACTGAAGCTTTCTTT. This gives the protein CASSTQQGWDTEAFF.

The CDR3 sequence is CASSLGFEGQSSYEQYF. The CDR3 nucleotides are TGCGCCAGCAGCTTGGGTTTTGAGGGACAGAGCTCCTACGAGCAGTACTTC. The chain couples TRBV5-1 to TRBJ2-7; 7 bases fit TRBD1. The CDR3 length is 17 residues. Losses at the gene ends were 0 bases for V and 0 bases for J; bases not matched to a gene: 9. Germline assignment: CDR1 SGHRS and CDR2 YFSETQ. Full variable domain (remainder filled in from reference TRBV5-1 and TRBJ2-7): KAGVTQTPRYLIKTRGQQVTLSCSPISGHRSVSWYQQTPGQGLQFLFEYFSETQRNKGNFPGRFSGRQFSNSRSEMNVSTLELGDSALYLCASSLGFEGQSSYEQYFGPGTRLTVT.

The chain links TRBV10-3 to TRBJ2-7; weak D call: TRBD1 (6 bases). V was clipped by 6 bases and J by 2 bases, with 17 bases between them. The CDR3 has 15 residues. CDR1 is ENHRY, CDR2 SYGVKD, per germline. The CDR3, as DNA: TGTGCCATCAGAGAGAGAGTGGACAGTCCCTACGAGCAGTACTTC. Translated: CAIRERVDSPYEQYF.

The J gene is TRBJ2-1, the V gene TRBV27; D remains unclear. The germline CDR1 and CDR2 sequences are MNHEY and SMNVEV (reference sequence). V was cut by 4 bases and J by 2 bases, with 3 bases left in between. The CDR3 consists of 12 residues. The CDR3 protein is CASSSAYNEQFF. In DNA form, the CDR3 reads TGTGCCAGCAGTTCAGCCTACAATGAGCAGTTCTTC.

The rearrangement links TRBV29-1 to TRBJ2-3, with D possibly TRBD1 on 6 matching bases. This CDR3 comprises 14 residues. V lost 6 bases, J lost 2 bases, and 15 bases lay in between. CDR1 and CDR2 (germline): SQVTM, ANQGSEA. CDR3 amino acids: CSVETGTYTDTQYF. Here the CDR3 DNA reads TGCAGCGTAGAAACAGGGACCTACACAGATACGCAGTATTTT.

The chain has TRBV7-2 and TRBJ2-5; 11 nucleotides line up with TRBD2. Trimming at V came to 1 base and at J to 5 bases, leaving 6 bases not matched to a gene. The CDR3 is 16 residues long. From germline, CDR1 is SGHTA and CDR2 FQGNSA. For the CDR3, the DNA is TGTGCCAGCAGCTTAGTGATCCCTAGCGGGGGGGAGACCCAGTACTTC. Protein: CASSLVIPSGGETQYF.

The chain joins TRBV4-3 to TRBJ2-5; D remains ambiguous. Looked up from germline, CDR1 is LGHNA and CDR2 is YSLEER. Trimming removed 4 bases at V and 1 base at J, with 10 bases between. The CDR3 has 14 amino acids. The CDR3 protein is CASSPRTAQETQYF. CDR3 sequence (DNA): TGCGCCAGCAGCCCTCGGACGGCCCAAGAGACCCAGTACTTC.

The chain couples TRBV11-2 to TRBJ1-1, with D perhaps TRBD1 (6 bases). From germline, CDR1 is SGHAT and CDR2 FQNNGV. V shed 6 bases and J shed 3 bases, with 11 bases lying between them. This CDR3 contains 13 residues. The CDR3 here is CASSLTGYTEAFF. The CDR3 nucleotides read TGTGCCAGCAGTTTGACAGGTTACACTGAAGCTTTCTTT.

The CDR3 region is CASSRQGAISTDTQYF. CDR3 nucleotide sequence: TGCGCCAGCAGCAGACAGGGGGCTATAAGCACAGATACGCAGTATTTT. V gene TRBV5-1 combines with J gene TRBJ2-3; TRBD1 agrees at 10 bases. The ends lost 4 bases at V and 0 bases at J; junction bases unmatched: 5. The CDR3 is 16 residues long. Germline CDR1 is SGHRS and CDR2 is YFSETQ.

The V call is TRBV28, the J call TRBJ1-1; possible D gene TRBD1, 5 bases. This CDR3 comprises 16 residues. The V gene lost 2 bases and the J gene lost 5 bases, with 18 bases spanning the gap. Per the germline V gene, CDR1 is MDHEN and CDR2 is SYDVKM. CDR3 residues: CASSLRRGRDGTEAFF. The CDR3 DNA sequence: TGTGCCAGCAGTTTAAGGAGAGGTAGGGACGGAACTGAAGCTTTCTTT.

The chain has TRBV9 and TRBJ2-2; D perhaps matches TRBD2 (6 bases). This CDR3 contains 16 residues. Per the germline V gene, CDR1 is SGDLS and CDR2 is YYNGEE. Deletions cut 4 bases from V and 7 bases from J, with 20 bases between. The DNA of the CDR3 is TGTGCCAGCAGCATCCACGGGACTGCAGGCGACGGGGAGCTGTTTTTT. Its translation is CASSIHGTAGDGELFF. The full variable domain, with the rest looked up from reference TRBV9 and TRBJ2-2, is DSGVTQTPKHLITATGQRVTLRCSPRSGDLSVYWYQQSLDQGLQFLIQYYNGEERAKGNILERFSAQQFPDLHSELNLSSLELGDSALYFCASSIHGTAGDGELFFGEGSRLTVL.

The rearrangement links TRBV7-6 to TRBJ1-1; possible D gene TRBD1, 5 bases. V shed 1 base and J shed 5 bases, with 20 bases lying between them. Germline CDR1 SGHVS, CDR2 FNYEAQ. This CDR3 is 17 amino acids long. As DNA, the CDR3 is TGTGCCAGCAGCTTAGATCCCGGGGGAGGGTCAAGGACTGAAGCTTTCTTT. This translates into CASSLDPGGGSRTEAFF.

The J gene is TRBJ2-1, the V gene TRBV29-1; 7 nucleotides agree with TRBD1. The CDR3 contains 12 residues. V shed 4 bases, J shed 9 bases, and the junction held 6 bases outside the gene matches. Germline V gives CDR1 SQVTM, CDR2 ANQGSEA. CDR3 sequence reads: CSVGQGKGEQFF. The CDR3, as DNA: TGCAGCGTTGGACAGGGAAAGGGTGAGCAGTTCTTC.

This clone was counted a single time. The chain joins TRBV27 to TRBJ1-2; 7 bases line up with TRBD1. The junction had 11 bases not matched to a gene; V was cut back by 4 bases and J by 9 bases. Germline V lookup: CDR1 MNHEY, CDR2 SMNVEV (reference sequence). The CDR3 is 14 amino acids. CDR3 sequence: CASSSTGEFRSYTF. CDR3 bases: TGTGCCAGCAGTTCCACAGGGGAATTTCGGAGCTACACCTTC.

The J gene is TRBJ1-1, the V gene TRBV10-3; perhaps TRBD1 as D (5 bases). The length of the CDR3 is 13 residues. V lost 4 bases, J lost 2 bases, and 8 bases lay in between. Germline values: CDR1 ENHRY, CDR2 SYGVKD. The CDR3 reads CAISVGTNTEAFF. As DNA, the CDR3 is TGTGCCATCAGTGTGGGGACTAACACTGAAGCTTTCTTT.

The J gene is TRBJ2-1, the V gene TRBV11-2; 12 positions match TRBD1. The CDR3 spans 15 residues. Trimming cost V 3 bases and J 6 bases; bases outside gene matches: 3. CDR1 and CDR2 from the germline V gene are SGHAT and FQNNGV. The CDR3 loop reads CASSFGTGGPNEQFF. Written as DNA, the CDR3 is TGTGCCAGCAGCTTCGGGACAGGGGGCCCCAATGAGCAGTTCTTC.

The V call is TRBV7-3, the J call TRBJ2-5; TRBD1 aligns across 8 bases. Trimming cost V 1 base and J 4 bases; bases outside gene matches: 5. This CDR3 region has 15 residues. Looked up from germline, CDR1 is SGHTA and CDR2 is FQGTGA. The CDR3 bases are TGTGCCAGCAGCTTAAATTCAGGACAGGGAGAGACCCAGTACTTC. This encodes CASSLNSGQGETQYF.

CDR3 sequence: CASSLSGGHLSEQYF. CDR3 in DNA: TGCGCCAGCAGCCTCTCAGGGGGACATCTCTCCGAGCAGTACTTC. This sequence joins TRBV5-1 and TRBJ2-7, with TRBD1 matching 7 bases. CDR1 and CDR2 from the germline V gene are SGHRS and YFSETQ. V gave up 4 bases and J gave up 6 bases; unmatched junction bases: 13. The CDR3 loop spans 15 amino acids.

The CDR3 region has the DNA TGTGCCAGCAGTGACACAGGGGGCACGGAGACCCAGTACTTC. It codes for CASSDTGGTETQYF. The J gene is TRBJ2-5, the V gene TRBV25-1, with 9 bases that match TRBD1. Per germline, CDR1 MGHDK and CDR2 SYGVNS. There are 14 residues in the CDR3. The V segment lost 3 bases and the J segment 5 bases; nucleotides outside the gene matches: 4.

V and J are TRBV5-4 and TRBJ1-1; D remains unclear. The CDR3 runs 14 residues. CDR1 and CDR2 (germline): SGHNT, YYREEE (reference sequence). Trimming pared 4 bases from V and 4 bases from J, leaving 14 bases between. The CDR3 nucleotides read TGTGCCAGCAGCACGGATGGGTCGGCCACTGAAGCTTTCTTT. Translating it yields CASSTDGSATEAFF.

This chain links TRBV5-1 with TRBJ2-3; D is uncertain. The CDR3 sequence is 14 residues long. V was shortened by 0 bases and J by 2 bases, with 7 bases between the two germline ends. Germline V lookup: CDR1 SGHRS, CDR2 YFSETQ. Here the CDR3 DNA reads TGCGCCAGCAGCTTGGGAGACTTCACAGATACGCAGTATTTT. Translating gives CASSLGDFTDTQYF.

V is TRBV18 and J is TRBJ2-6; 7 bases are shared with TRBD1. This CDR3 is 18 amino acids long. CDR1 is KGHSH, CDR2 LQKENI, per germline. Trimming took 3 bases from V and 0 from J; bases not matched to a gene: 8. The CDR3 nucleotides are TGTGCCAGCTCACCGAGGGGGACAGAGAGCTCTGGGGCCAACGTCCTGACTTTC. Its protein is CASSPRGTESSGANVLTF.

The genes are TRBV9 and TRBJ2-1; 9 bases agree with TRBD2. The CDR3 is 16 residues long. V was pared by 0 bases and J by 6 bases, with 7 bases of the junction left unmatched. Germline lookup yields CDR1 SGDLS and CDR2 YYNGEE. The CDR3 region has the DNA TGTGCCAGCAGCGTAGTGCCGGGACTAGCTCTCAATGAGCAGTTCTTC. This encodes CASSVVPGLALNEQFF.